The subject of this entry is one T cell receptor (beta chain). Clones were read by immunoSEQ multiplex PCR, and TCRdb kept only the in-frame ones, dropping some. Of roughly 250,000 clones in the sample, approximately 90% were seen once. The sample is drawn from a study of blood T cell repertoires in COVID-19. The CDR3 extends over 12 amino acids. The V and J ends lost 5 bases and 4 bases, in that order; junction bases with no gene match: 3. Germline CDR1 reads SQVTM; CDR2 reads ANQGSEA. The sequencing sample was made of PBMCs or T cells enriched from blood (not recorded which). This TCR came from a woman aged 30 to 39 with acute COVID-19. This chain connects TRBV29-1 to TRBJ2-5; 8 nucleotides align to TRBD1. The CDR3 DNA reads TGCAGCGTTCCGCAGGGGGCAGAGACCCAGTACTTC. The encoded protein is CSVPQGAETQYF.